Below are 17 T cell receptor beta chains sequenced from a single sample in a study of cytomegalovirus exposure and HLA in healthy donors. A multiplex PCR was run with 60 Vbeta primers and 13 Jbeta primers. The method was immunoSEQ multiplex PCR; TCRdb's version includes in-frame clones alone and lacks a portion of them. The sample holds approximately 92,000 clones, just over 70% seen once. The sequenced sample consisted of PBMCs. These TCRs come from a man between 60 and 70 years old in good health and CMV-seronegative.

The table lists this clone with a count of one. The chain has TRBV15 and TRBJ1-5; a weak D match, TRBD1 (5 bases). Deletions cut 0 bases from V and 5 bases from J, with 11 bases between. The CDR3 is made up of 15 amino acids. Germline V gene sequence: CDR1 LNHNV, CDR2 YYDKDF (reference sequence). This CDR3 reads CATSRDLQGYQPQHF. The CDR3 DNA is TGTGCCACCAGCAGAGATCTTCAGGGCTATCAGCCCCAGCATTTT.

This clone was detected a few times. The chain uses TRBV5-4 and TRBJ2-2, with TRBD2 identical over 7 bases. The CDR3 has 16 residues. V was pared by 4 bases and J by 7 bases, with 13 bases of the junction left unmatched. Germline CDR1 SGHNT, CDR2 YYREEE (reference sequence). CDR3 sequence reads: CASSPRLAVSHGELFF. The CDR3 DNA is TGTGCCAGCAGCCCCCGACTAGCAGTCTCACACGGGGAGCTGTTTTTT.

This chain uses TRBV7-2 with TRBJ2-7; 8 bases match TRBD1. Germline assignment: CDR1 SGHTA and CDR2 FQGNSA. This CDR3 is 14 amino acids long. V was pared by 5 bases and J by 5 bases, with 8 bases of the junction left unmatched. CDR3 sequence reads: CASSTRQGRNEQYF. The CDR3 DNA reads TGTGCCAGCAGCACCCGACAGGGGAGGAACGAGCAGTACTTC.

The count of this clone is one. The junction differs from germline at one of its ends, possibly a read error. Other DNA sequences of this sample code for an identical CDR3. The chain links TRBV6-5 to TRBJ1-1; maybe TRBD1 (5 bases). CDR3 length: 15 amino acids. CDR1 MNHEY and CDR2 SVGAGI come from the germline V gene. CDR3 amino acids: CASSYEAGRITEAFF. The CDR3 region has the DNA TGCGCCAGCAGTTACGAGGCAGGGCGAATCACTGAAGCTTTCTTT.

V gene TRBV5-1 combines with J gene TRBJ1-4, with 7 bases lining up with TRBD1. The CDR3 extends over 15 amino acids. Germline CDR1 reads SGHRS; CDR2 reads YFSETQ. Germline trimming cut 0 bases from V and 5 bases from J; bases unmatched to any gene: 4. In DNA form, the CDR3 reads TGCGCCAGCAGCTTGGTGGGACAGATAAATGAAAAACTGTTTTTT. It translates to CASSLVGQINEKLFF.

A single count supports this clone. The gene calls are TRBV9 and TRBJ1-1; possibly TRBD1 for D (5 bases). The CDR3 totals 15 residues. Germline values: CDR1 SGDLS, CDR2 YYNGEE. V lost 0 bases and J 10 bases, leaving 19 bases between the germline ends. The DNA of the CDR3 is TGTGCCAGCAGCGTAGGTTGGAGACAGACCACGGGAGCTTTCTTT. This encodes CASSVGWRQTTGAFF. Full variable domain (rest looked up from reference TRBV9 and TRBJ1-1): DSGVTQTPKHLITATGQRVTLRCSPRSGDLSVYWYQQSLDQGLQFLIQYYNGEERAKGNILERFSAQQFPDLHSELNLSSLELGDSALYFCASSVGWRQTTGAFFGQGTRLTVV.

This chain links TRBV5-4 with TRBJ1-6, with TRBD1 identical over 7 bases. Germline V gene sequence: CDR1 SGHNT, CDR2 YYREEE (reference sequence). The junction had 8 bases not matched to a gene; V was cut back by 2 bases and J by 6 bases. The CDR3 has 16 residues. CDR3 sequence reads: CASSFPGTDINSPLHF. DNA of the CDR3: TGTGCCAGCAGCTTTCCCGGGACAGACATTAATTCACCCCTCCACTTT.

The genes are TRBV10-2 and TRBJ2-1; TRBD2 aligns across 9 bases. The germline V gene has CDR1 WSHSY and CDR2 SAAADI. Trimming at V came to 6 bases and at J to 2 bases, leaving 5 bases not matched to a gene. This CDR3 has 15 residues. The CDR3 sequence is CASRLAGATYNEQFF. The CDR3 DNA reads TGCGCCAGCAGATTAGCGGGAGCGACCTACAATGAGCAGTTCTTC.

The rearrangement joins TRBV5-4 to TRBJ2-7; 9 positions agree with TRBD2. CDR1 is SGHNT and CDR2 is YYREEE in the germline V gene (reference sequence). The CDR3 is 14 residues long. V gave up 1 base and J gave up 6 bases; unmatched junction bases: 5. CDR3 in DNA: TGTGCCAGCAGCTTGACTAGCGGGCCGGGCGAGCAGTACTTC. Translated: CASSLTSGPGEQYF.

This clone was counted only a few times. The CDR3 region is CASSLGTSGITDTQYF. In DNA form, the CDR3 reads TGCGCCAGCAGCTTGGGGACTAGCGGGATCACAGATACGCAGTATTTT. V usage is TRBV5-1 and J usage is TRBJ2-3; 12 nucleotides line up with TRBD2. The V gene end was trimmed by 0 bases and the J gene end by 2 bases; junction bases not matched to a gene: 1. Germline CDR1 is SGHRS and CDR2 is YFSETQ. CDR3 size: 16 residues.

The V and J genes are TRBV7-8 and TRBJ2-7; D not resolved. The germline CDR1 and CDR2 sequences are SGHVS and FQNEAQ. Trimming stripped 1 base from V and 7 bases from J, with 14 bases between. The CDR3 runs 14 residues. The CDR3 is CASSLGAHSREQYF. The CDR3 nucleotides are TGTGCCAGCAGCTTAGGGGCACATTCGAGAGAGCAGTACTTC. Full variable domain (missing parts from reference TRBV7-8 and TRBJ2-7): GAGVSQSPRYKVAKRGQDVALRCDPISGHVSLFWYQQALGQGPEFLTYFQNEAQLDKSGLPSDRFFAERPEGSVSTLKIQRTQQEDSAVYLCASSLGAHSREQYFGPGTRLTVT.

The chain recombines TRBV11-2 with TRBJ1-5; D is possibly TRBD1 (5 bases). This CDR3 has 14 residues. Germline-derived CDR1 and CDR2 are SGHAT and FQNNGV. Trimming cost V 2 bases and J 6 bases, with 11 bases left between them. The CDR3 region has the DNA TGTGCCAGCAGCTTAAAGGGGAACGGTCAGCCCCAGCATTTT. Translating it yields CASSLKGNGQPQHF.

The J gene is TRBJ2-3, the V gene TRBV9; D possibly corresponds to TRBD1 (6 bases). CDR1 is SGDLS, CDR2 YYNGEE, per germline. Trimming shortened V by 3 bases and J by 4 bases, and 18 bases separated the two germline ends. This CDR3 region has 16 residues. CDR3 amino acids: CASSAKPTGSADTQYF. The DNA for the CDR3 is TGTGCCAGCAGCGCTAAACCGACAGGTTCTGCAGATACGCAGTATTTT. The full variable domain, its missing parts supplied by reference TRBV9 and TRBJ2-3, is DSGVTQTPKHLITATGQRVTLRCSPRSGDLSVYWYQQSLDQGLQFLIQYYNGEERAKGNILERFSAQQFPDLHSELNLSSLELGDSALYFCASSAKPTGSADTQYFGPGTRLTVL.

The genes are TRBV5-4 and TRBJ1-4; 9 bases match TRBD1. V shed 3 bases, J shed 7 bases, and the junction held 7 bases outside the gene matches. The CDR3 sequence is 15 residues long. CDR1 and CDR2 (germline): SGHNT, YYREEE (reference sequence). The CDR3 nucleotides are TGTGCCAGCAGCTCTACAGGGGGCGGTGGTGAAAAACTGTTTTTT. It yields the protein CASSSTGGGGEKLFF.

This clone has just one count. J is TRBJ2-5 and V is TRBV7-2, with TRBD2 matching 11 bases. The CDR3 has 17 residues. Germline V lookup: CDR1 SGHTA, CDR2 FQGNSA. V gave up 0 bases and J gave up 2 bases; unmatched junction bases: 5. CDR3 DNA: TGTGCCAGCAGCTTAGCCCTTAGCGGGGGGGGACAAGAGACCCAGTACTTC. It translates to CASSLALSGGGQETQYF. Variable domain in full (rest from reference TRBV7-2 and TRBJ2-5): GAGVSQSPSNKVTEKGKDVELRCDPISGHTALYWYRQSLGQGLEFLIYFQGNSAPDKSGLPSDRFSAERTGGSVSTLTIQRTQQEDSAVYLCASSLALSGGGQETQYFGPGTRLLVL.

This chain uses TRBV7-9 with TRBJ2-7; TRBD2 agrees at 7 bases. Germline V CDR1 and CDR2: SEHNR, FQNEAQ (reference sequence). Losses at the gene ends were 5 bases for V and 5 bases for J; bases not matched to a gene: 3. This CDR3 spans 12 amino acids. The CDR3: CASSPGGHEQYF. The CDR3 coding sequence is TGTGCCAGCAGCCCGGGAGGTCACGAGCAGTACTTC.

This clone came up once. CDR3 protein: CASSSPDSGRTDTQYF. In DNA form, the CDR3 reads TGTGCCAGCAGTTCCCCAGATAGCGGGAGGACCGATACGCAGTATTTT. This chain uses TRBV28 with TRBJ2-3; 10 nucleotides line up with TRBD2. This CDR3 region has 16 residues. Germline assignment: CDR1 MDHEN and CDR2 SYDVKM. Trimming cost V 4 bases and J 6 bases; bases outside gene matches: 10.